This T cell receptor (beta chain) emerged from a study of cytomegalovirus exposure and HLA in healthy donors. The overall study: Genotyping showed approximately 81% of over 350 donors falling in the Caucasian-associated ancestry cluster. General study results and limits: The classifier reportedly diagnosed cytomegalovirus status with high specificity and sensitivity.

Looked up from germline, CDR1 is MDHEN and CDR2 is SYDVKM. The length of the CDR3 is 13 residues. J gave up 5 bases and V 5 bases, and 3 bases lay outside the gene matches. Details on this clone: What it recognizes is unknown.

60 Vbeta and 13 Jbeta primers were used in PCR. Generated by immunoSEQ multiplex PCR, the TCRdb table keeps only in-frame clones and is missing some. Of roughly 140,000 clones listed, around 80% are singletons. The rearrangement uses TRBV28 and TRBJ1-2; 9 bases are a match to TRBD1. The sample taken for sequencing was PBMCs. The clonotype originates from a man between 40 and 49 years old in good health and CMV-seropositive. The CDR3 DNA reads TGTGCCAGCAGTCGGACAGGGGAATATGGCTACACCTTC. Residues: CASSRTGEYGYTF.